The 8 T cell receptor beta chains in this list originate from one sample, sequenced in a study of cytomegalovirus exposure and HLA in healthy donors. PCR was performed using 60 Vbeta and 13 Jbeta primers. Sequencing was performed with immunoSEQ multiplex PCR; in TCRdb, only in-frame clones are kept and a portion is missing. The table lists 150,000 to 200,000 clones, about 73% of them singletons. The sample taken for sequencing was PBMCs. These receptors all come from a woman aged 40 to 50 in good health and CMV-seronegative.

The chain joins TRBV18 to TRBJ2-3, with TRBD2 identical over 10 bases. Trimming removed 4 bases from V and 3 bases from J; junction bases left unmatched: 10. Germline V gene lookup returns CDR1 KGHSH and CDR2 LQKENI. The CDR3 is 17 residues long. The chain's CDR3 is CASSLTIAGGRTDTQYF. DNA for the CDR3: TGTGCCAGCTCACTAACCATAGCGGGGGGCCGAACAGATACGCAGTATTTT.

The V gene is TRBV6-5, the J gene TRBJ1-2; no definite D call. The germline V gene encodes CDR1 MNHEY and CDR2 SVGAGI. The CDR3 contains 12 residues. V was cut by 5 bases and J by 2 bases, with 6 bases left in between. The CDR3 coding sequence is TGTGCCAGCAGTAACAGAAACTATGGCTACACCTTC. Protein product: CASSNRNYGYTF.

The genes are TRBV19 and TRBJ1-1; 7 bases map to TRBD1. The CDR3 contains 16 residues. The germline V gene has CDR1 LNHDA and CDR2 SQIVND (reference sequence). Trimming at V came to 2 bases and at J to 0 bases, leaving 6 bases not matched to a gene. CDR3 protein: CASSIRTGGMNTEAFF. For the CDR3, the DNA is TGTGCCAGTAGTATAAGGACAGGCGGTATGAACACTGAAGCTTTCTTT.

The chain has TRBV10-3 and TRBJ2-7, with no clear D. The CDR3 loop spans 15 amino acids. Germline CDR1 and CDR2: ENHRY and SYGVKD. Deletions cut 6 bases from V and 3 bases from J, with 18 bases between. DNA for the CDR3: TGTGCCATCAGGGAGACCCTCCCCGGGTACTACGAGCAGTACTTC. This sequence encodes CAIRETLPGYYEQYF.

This chain links TRBV27 with TRBJ1-2; a possible D gene is TRBD1 (5 bases). The ends were cut back, 4 bases at V and 7 bases at J, with 13 bases in the middle. This CDR3 is built from 13 residues. The germline V gene has CDR1 MNHEY and CDR2 SMNVEV (reference sequence). DNA for the CDR3: TGTGCCAGCAGTTCGAGACCAGGGTCTGGCTACACCTTC. Protein: CASSSRPGSGYTF.

V and J are TRBV5-1 and TRBJ2-7, with 7 bases matching TRBD1. The V gene end was trimmed by 2 bases and the J gene end by 6 bases; junction bases not matched to a gene: 8. The CDR3 consists of 14 residues. Germline-derived CDR1 and CDR2 are SGHRS and YFSETQ. This CDR3 reads CASSLNRGRSEQYF. CDR3 nucleotide sequence: TGCGCCAGCAGCTTAAACAGGGGTCGGTCCGAGCAGTACTTC.

This chain uses TRBV7-6 with TRBJ2-1, with 9 bases matching TRBD2. CDR1 is SGHVS and CDR2 is FNYEAQ in the germline V gene. The junction had 9 bases not matched to a gene; V was cut back by 2 bases and J by 7 bases. The CDR3 contains 16 residues. CDR3 in DNA: TGTGCCAGCAGCTTATCGGGCGGGGGGGCCGATAATGAGCAGTTCTTC. Encoded protein: CASSLSGGGADNEQFF.

This clone was seen just once. Since the CDR3 does not end with the conserved phenylalanine or tryptophan, this likely comes from a read error. It is unclear where the CDR3 begins or ends on the DNA, so no DNA is shown, and the CDR3 is as TCRdb lists it. V gene TRBV21-1 combines with J gene TRBJ2-7; no DNA check was done on the table's D call, TRBD1. TRBV21-1 is a known pseudogene. The CDR3 length is 10 residues, termini included. Here the CDR3 reads CASSRPQVCL.